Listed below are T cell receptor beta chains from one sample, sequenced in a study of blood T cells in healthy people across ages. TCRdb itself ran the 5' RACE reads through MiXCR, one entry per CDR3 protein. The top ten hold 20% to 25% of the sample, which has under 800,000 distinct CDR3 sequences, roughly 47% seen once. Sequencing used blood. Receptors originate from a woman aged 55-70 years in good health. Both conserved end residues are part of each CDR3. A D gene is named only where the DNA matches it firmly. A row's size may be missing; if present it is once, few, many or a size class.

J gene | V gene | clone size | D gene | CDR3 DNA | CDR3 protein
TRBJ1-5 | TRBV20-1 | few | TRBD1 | TGCAGTGCTAGAGCCACAGGGGCGCGGAATCAGCCCCAGCATTTT | CSARATGARNQPQHF
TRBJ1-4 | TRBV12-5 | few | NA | TGTGCTAGTGGTTTCTTGCTAGGGGATAATGAAAAACTGTTTTTT | CASGFLLGDNEKLFF
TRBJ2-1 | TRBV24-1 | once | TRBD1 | TGTGCCGCCAGCCCGGAATGGGACAGTCCTTACAATGAGCAGTTCTTC | CAASPEWDSPYNEQFF
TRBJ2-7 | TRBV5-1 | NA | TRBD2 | TGCGCCAGCAGCCCGACGACTAGCGGGGGGGCCAATGAGCAGTACTTC | CASSPTTSGGANEQYF
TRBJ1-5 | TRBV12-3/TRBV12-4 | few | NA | TGTGCCAGCAGTTTCAGGGGATCCAGCCCCCAGCCCCAGCATTTT | CASSFRGSSPQPQHF
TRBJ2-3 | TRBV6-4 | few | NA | TGTGCCAGCAGTGACTCGAGTCAGGGCGGGATTACAGATACGCAGTATTTT | CASSDSSQGGITDTQYF
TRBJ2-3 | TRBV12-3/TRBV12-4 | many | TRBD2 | TGTGCCAGCAGTTTAGGATCTAGCGGGAGCACAGATACGCAGTATTTT | CASSLGSSGSTDTQYF
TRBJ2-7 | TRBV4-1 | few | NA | TGCGCCAGCAGCCAAGATCCTGGGGGAACCTACGAGCAGTACTTC | CASSQDPGGTYEQYF
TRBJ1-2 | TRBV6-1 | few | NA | TGTGCCAGCAGTGAAGCGGCAGGGGTGCGTGGCTACACCTTC | CASSEAAGVRGYTF
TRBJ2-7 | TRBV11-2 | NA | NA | TGTGCCAGCAGCTCTAGCGTCAACCAAGGGGGCTTGGACGAGCAGTACTTC | CASSSSVNQGGLDEQYF
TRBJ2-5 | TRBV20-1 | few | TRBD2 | TGCAGTGCTGAACCCCCGGGACTAGCGGGAGAGACCCAGTACTTC | CSAEPPGLAGETQYF
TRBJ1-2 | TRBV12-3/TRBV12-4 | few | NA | TGTGCCAGCAGTTTAGGATGGAGGGCCAACTATGGCTACACCTTC | CASSLGWRANYGYTF
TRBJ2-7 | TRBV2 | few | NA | TGTGCCAGCAGGGAGGGACAAGACAATGAGCAGTACTTC | CASREGQDNEQYF
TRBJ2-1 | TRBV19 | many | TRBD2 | TGTGCCAGTAGTATTAGCGGGAGGGCAGGGAATGAGCAGTTCTTC | CASSISGRAGNEQFF
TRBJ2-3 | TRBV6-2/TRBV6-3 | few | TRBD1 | TGTGCCAGCAGCAAAGACAGGGTAGGAGATACGCAGTATTTT | CASSKDRVGDTQYF
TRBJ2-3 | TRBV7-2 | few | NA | TGTGCCAGCAGCGCACTAATGGGGGATACGCAGTATTTT | CASSALMGDTQYF
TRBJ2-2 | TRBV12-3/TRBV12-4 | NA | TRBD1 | TGTGCCAGCAGTAATCCGGGACAGGGAGGCACCGGGGAGCTGTTTTTT | CASSNPGQGGTGELFF
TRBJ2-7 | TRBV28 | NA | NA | TGTGCCAGCAGCGAGAGCCTCCTCGAGCAGTACTTC | CASSESLLEQYF
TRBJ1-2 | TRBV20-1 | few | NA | TGCAGTGTTCTTGGGCCTAACTATGGCTACACCTTC | CSVLGPNYGYTF
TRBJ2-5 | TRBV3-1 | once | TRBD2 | TGTGCCAGCAGCTCACCCAGACTAGCGGGAGTAAATGAGCAGTACTTC | CASSSPRLAGVNEQYF
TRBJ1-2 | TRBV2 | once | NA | TGTGCCAGCAGTGCGGCCGCGGCGGCTAACTATGGCTACACCTTC | CASSAAAAANYGYTF
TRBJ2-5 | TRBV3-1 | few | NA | TGTGCCAGCAGCCAAATGGGGTTTAGCCAAGAGACCCAGTACTTC | CASSQMGFSQETQYF
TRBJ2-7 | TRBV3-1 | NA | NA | TGTGCCAGCAGCCAAGGTCCAGCGGTCGAGCAGTACTTC | CASSQGPAVEQYF
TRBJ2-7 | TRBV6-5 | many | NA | TGTGCCAGCAGTTACAACGGACACGAGCAGTACTTC | CASSYNGHEQYF
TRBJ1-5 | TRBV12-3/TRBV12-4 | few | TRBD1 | TGTGCCAGCAGTCCTGACAGGGTCCATCAGCCCCAGCATTTT | CASSPDRVHQPQHF
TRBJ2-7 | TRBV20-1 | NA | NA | TGCAGTGCGGACCAGGCCTACGAGCAGTACTTC | CSADQAYEQYF
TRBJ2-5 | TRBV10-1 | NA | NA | TGCGCCAGCAGTGGACACGGGCAAGAGACCCAGTACTTC | CASSGHGQETQYF
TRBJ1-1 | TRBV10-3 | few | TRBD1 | TGTGCCATCAGTATGACAGGGGCGAACACTGAAGCTTTCTTT | CAISMTGANTEAFF
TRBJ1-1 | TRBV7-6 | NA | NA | TGTGCCAGCAGCTTAAGCCCAAAGGAGAACACTGAAGCTTTCTTT | CASSLSPKENTEAFF
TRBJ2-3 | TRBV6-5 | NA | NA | TGTGCCAGCAGTTACGGCGGGCCGGGAGGCACAGATACGCAGTATTTT | CASSYGGPGGTDTQYF
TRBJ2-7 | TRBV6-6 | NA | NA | TGTGCCAGCAGTTATCAGCAAGGCAGCTACGAGCAGTACTTC | CASSYQQGSYEQYF
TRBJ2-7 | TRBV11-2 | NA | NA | TGTGCCAGCAGCTTAGGGCGACAATACGAGCAGTACTTC | CASSLGRQYEQYF
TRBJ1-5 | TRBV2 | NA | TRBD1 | TGTGCCAGCAGTACCCCTCTGGACAGGGTGAATAGCAATCAGCCCCAGCATTTT | CASSTPLDRVNSNQPQHF
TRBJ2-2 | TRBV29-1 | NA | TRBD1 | TGCAGCGTTGAATTAGCGGGGACAGGGGGAACCCTCCCCGGGGAGCTGTTTTTT | CSVELAGTGGTLPGELFF
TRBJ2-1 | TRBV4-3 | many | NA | TGCGCCAGCAGCCAAGATCGGCCCTCGGGGGAGTTCTTC | CASSQDRPSGEFF
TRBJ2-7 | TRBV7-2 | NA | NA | TGTGCCAGCAGCTTAGACCAGGGTCCCTACGAGCAGTACTTC | CASSLDQGPYEQYF
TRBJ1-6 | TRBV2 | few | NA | TGTGCCAGCAGTGAAGATTGGGGGGCGAGGAATTCACCCCTCCACTTT | CASSEDWGARNSPLHF
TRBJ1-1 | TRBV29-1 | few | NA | TGCAGCGCAAGAGCCGCGGACAGGAACACTGAAGCTTTCTTT | CSARAADRNTEAFF
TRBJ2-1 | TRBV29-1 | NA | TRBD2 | TGCAGCGTTGAAAGGGGGGGCATACTAGCGGGGGTGAATGAGCAGTTCTTC | CSVERGGILAGVNEQFF